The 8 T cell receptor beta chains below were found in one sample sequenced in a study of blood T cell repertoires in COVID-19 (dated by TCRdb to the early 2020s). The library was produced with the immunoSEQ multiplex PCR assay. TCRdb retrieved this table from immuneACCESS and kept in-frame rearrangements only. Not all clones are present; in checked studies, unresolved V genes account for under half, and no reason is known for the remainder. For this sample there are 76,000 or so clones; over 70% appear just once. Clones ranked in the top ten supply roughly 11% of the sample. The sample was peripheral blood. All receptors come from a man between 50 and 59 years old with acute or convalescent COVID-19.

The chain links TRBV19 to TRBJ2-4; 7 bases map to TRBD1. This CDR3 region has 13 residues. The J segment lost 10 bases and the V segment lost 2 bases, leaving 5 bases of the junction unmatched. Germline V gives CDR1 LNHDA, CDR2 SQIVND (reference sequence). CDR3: CASSIRGQGIQYF. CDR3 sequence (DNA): TGTGCCAGTAGTATAAGGGGGCAGGGGATTCAGTACTTC.

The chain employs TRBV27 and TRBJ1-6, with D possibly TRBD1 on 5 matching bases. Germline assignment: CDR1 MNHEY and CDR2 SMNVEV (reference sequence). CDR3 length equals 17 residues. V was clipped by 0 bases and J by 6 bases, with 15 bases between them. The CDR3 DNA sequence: TGTGCCAGCAGTTTATCGAGCGGGACGGGAGGTAATTCACCCCTCCACTTT. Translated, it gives CASSLSSGTGGNSPLHF.

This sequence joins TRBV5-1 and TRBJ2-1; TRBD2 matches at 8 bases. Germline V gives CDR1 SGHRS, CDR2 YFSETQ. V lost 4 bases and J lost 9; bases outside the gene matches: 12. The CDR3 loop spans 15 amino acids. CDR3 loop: CASSQNSGAVGEQFF. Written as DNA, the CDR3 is TGCGCCAGCAGCCAAAATAGCGGGGCCGTCGGTGAGCAGTTCTTC.

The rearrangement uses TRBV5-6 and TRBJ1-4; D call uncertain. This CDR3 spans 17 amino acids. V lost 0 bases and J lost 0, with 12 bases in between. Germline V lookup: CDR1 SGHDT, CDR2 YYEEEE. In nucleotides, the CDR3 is TGTGCCAGCAGCTTGGGCGGGAAGCCAGCAACTAATGAAAAACTGTTTTTT. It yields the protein CASSLGGKPATNEKLFF. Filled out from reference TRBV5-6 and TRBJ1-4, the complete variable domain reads DAGVTQSPTHLIKTRGQQVTLRCSPKSGHDTVSWYQQALGQGPQFIFQYYEEEERQRGNFPDRFSGHQFPNYSSELNVNALLLGDSALYLCASSLGGKPATNEKLFFGSGTQLSVL.

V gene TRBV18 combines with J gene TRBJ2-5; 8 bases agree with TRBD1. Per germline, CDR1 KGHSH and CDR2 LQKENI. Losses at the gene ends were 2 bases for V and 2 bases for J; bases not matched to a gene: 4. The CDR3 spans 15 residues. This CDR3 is CASSPAGGPQETQYF. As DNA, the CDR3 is TGTGCCAGCTCACCAGCAGGGGGCCCACAAGAGACCCAGTACTTC. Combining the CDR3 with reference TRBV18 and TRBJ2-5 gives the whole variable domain NAGVMQNPRHLVRRRGQEARLRCSPMKGHSHVYWYRQLPEEGLKFMVYLQKENIIDESGMPKERFSAEFPKEGPSILRIQQVVRGDSAAYFCASSPAGGPQETQYFGPGTRLLVL.

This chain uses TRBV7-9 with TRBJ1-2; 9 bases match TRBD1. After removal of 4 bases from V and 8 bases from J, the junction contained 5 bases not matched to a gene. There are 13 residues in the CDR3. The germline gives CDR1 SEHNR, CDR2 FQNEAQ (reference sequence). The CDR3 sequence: CASSSGQGIGYTF. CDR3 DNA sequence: TGTGCCAGCAGCTCGGGACAGGGTATCGGCTACACCTTC.

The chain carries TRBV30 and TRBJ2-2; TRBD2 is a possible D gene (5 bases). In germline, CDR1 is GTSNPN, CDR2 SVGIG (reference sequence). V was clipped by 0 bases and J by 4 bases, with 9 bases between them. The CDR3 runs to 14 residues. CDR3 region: CAWSVLSGTGELFF. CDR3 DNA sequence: TGTGCCTGGAGTGTTCTCAGCGGCACCGGGGAGCTGTTTTTT.

The CDR3, as DNA: TGCGCCAGCAGCCCGGGACAGGGGTTAGAGACCCAGTACTTC. Its protein is CASSPGQGLETQYF. The V call is TRBV5-1, the J call TRBJ2-5; 10 bases map to TRBD1. The V gene's germline CDR1 is SGHRS and CDR2 YFSETQ. The CDR3 covers 14 residues. V trimming: 4 bases; J trimming: 4 bases; junction bases outside the gene matches: 4.